One sample yielded the 32 T cell receptor beta chains listed below, sequenced in a study of a mutant IDH1 vaccine in newly diagnosed glioma. The antigens for these receptors are not known. Sequenced by immunoSEQ multiplex PCR; TCRdb stores in-frame clones only, minus some. The table records more than 25,000 clones, around 79% of them present only once. Specified time point: week 35, safety follow-up. Vaccinated patients received 300 ug of mutant IDH1 20-mer peptide per dose, with topical imiquimod. Sequenced here: PBMCs, sampled from a glioma patient whose treatment included an IDH1 peptide vaccine. These receptors were taken from a woman aged 25 to 39 with glioma. Some clones in this sample may be carry-over from other donors' samples.

The genes are TRBV29-1 and TRBJ2-1; possibly TRBD1 for D (6 bases). Trimming left V 3 bases short and J 10 bases short, with 16 bases between. The CDR3 has 13 residues. CDR1 and CDR2 (germline): SQVTM, ANQGSEA. Here the CDR3 reads CSVDRLAGEEQFF. Written as DNA, the CDR3 is TGCAGCGTTGATCGCCTGGCAGGGGAAGAGCAGTTCTTC.

J is TRBJ2-7 and V is TRBV6-6; D gene unclear. Deletions cut 6 bases from V and 4 bases from J, with 7 bases between. CDR1 is MNHNY, CDR2 SVGAGI, per germline (reference sequence). This CDR3 has 11 amino acids. The CDR3 sequence: CASRASYEQYF. CDR3 nucleotides: TGTGCCAGCAGGGCCTCTTACGAGCAGTACTTC.

With respect to this clone: At one of its ends the junction is not consistent with the germline gene, which may arise from a read error. J is TRBJ1-4 and V is TRBV19, with D unclear. Germline lookup yields CDR1 LNHDA and CDR2 SQIVND (reference sequence). This CDR3 spans 15 amino acids. CDR3 nucleotides: TGTGCCAGTCGTATTTCTGTTGCAACTAATGAAAAACTGTTTTTT. Amino acid sequence: CASRISVATNEKLFF.

The rearrangement uses TRBV6-5 and TRBJ1-2; D is possibly TRBD1 (5 bases). Germline V gene sequence: CDR1 MNHEY, CDR2 SVGAGI. Trimming left V 10 bases short and J 5 bases short, with 11 bases between. The CDR3 contains 11 residues. The CDR3: CATGTLYGYTF. The CDR3 nucleotides read TGTGCCACCGGGACGTTATATGGCTACACCTTC.

The rearrangement joins TRBV11-2 to TRBJ1-1, with a tentative D call TRBD1 (6 bases). There are 16 residues in the CDR3. Trimming removed 5 bases at V and 1 base at J, with 17 bases between. Per germline, CDR1 SGHAT and CDR2 FQNNGV. CDR3 in amino acids: CASSQEGGVTNTEAFF. The CDR3 DNA sequence: TGTGCCAGCAGCCAAGAGGGGGGAGTTACGAACACTGAAGCTTTCTTT.

The rearrangement links TRBV6-1 to TRBJ2-2, with D hard to call. Germline loops: CDR1 MNHNS, CDR2 SASEGT. The V and J ends lost 3 bases and 0 bases respectively, with 8 bases between them. The CDR3 has 15 amino acids. The CDR3 spells CASSERPTNTGELFF. Written as DNA, the CDR3 is TGTGCCAGCAGTGAGCGACCGACGAACACCGGGGAGCTGTTTTTT.

This clone was observed once. The chain couples TRBV9 to TRBJ1-1; possibly TRBD1 for D (5 bases). Germline V gene lookup returns CDR1 SGDLS and CDR2 YYNGEE. The germline V and J ends were trimmed by 3 bases and 0 bases, with 15 bases remaining between them. This CDR3 is built from 16 residues. CDR3 bases: TGTGCCAGCAGCGAGAGCAGTCTGGGGGTGAACACTGAAGCTTTCTTT. Amino acids: CASSESSLGVNTEAFF.

J is TRBJ2-7 and V is TRBV27; no clear D gene. V was cut by 8 bases and J by 0 bases, with 11 bases left in between. The CDR3 has 13 amino acids. In germline, CDR1 is MNHEY, CDR2 SMNVEV (reference sequence). The CDR3 DNA reads as TGTGCCAGCTCCTGGGCCTCCTCCTACGAGCAGTACTTC. Translating gives CASSWASSYEQYF.

This chain uses TRBV10-3 with TRBJ2-3, with TRBD2 as a possible D gene (7 bases). This CDR3 is built from 16 residues. Germline values: CDR1 ENHRY, CDR2 SYGVKD. V lost 6 bases and J lost 0, with 16 bases in between. This chain's CDR3 is CAISEGGRDSTDTQYF. CDR3 coding DNA: TGTGCCATCAGCGAGGGGGGGAGAGACAGCACAGATACGCAGTATTTT.

The chain combines TRBV10-3 with TRBJ2-2, with 9 bases fitting TRBD2. The CDR3 covers 15 residues. With V trimmed by 8 bases and J by 6 bases, 10 bases remained unmatched. CDR1 and CDR2 (germline): ENHRY, SYGVKD. CDR3 sequence reads: CAIGFSGSLSGELFF. The CDR3 DNA is TGTGCCATCGGTTTTAGCGGGAGTTTATCCGGGGAGCTGTTTTTT.

The chain employs TRBV7-6 and TRBJ1-3, with D possibly TRBD1 on 6 matching bases. Trimming stripped 0 bases from V and 0 bases from J, with 15 bases between. Germline V lookup: CDR1 SGHVS, CDR2 FNYEAQ. CDR3 size: 18 residues. The CDR3 bases are TGTGCCAGCAGCTTAGCGCGGAGGGGGTTGAACTCTGGAAACACCATATATTTT. Protein product: CASSLARRGLNSGNTIYF.

V and J are TRBV5-3 and TRBJ1-2, with 10 bases that match TRBD1. TRBV5-3 is noted as an ORF with a role that remains uncertain. This CDR3 is 16 amino acids long. The V gene end was trimmed by 4 bases and the J gene end by 2 bases; junction bases not matched to a gene: 8. The CDR3 here is CARSLGTGAGNYGYTF. CDR3 in DNA: TGTGCCAGAAGCCTTGGGACAGGGGCTGGCAACTATGGCTACACCTTC.

The CDR3 DNA reads as TGCGCCAGCAGCCAAGGGGGACAGGGCAATCAGCCCCAGCATTTT. Translated, it gives CASSQGGQGNQPQHF. The J gene is TRBJ1-5, the V gene TRBV4-1, with 8 positions matching TRBD1. From germline, CDR1 is MGHRA and CDR2 YSYEKL. The CDR3 is 15 residues long. V was pared by 1 base and J by 2 bases, with 1 base of the junction left unmatched.

J is TRBJ2-7 and V is TRBV28; D possibly corresponds to TRBD1 (5 bases). The germline CDR1 and CDR2 sequences are MDHEN and SYDVKM. V was clipped by 3 bases and J by 2 bases, with 11 bases between them. The CDR3 has 14 residues. The CDR3 sequence: CASSFGDRAYEQYF. Written as DNA, the CDR3 is TGTGCCAGCAGTTTTGGAGACAGAGCCTACGAGCAGTACTTC.

J is TRBJ1-5 and V is TRBV6-5; D might be TRBD1 (5 bases). The length of the CDR3 is 11 residues. Germline loops: CDR1 MNHEY, CDR2 SVGAGI. Trimming cost V 11 bases and J 5 bases, with 10 bases left between them. The CDR3, as DNA: TGTGCCTTGGGGGTTGATCAGCCCCAGCATTTT. As protein: CALGVDQPQHF.

The chain uses TRBV28 and TRBJ2-7; 7 bases are a match to TRBD1. The CDR3 has 14 residues. Germline lookup yields CDR1 MDHEN and CDR2 SYDVKM. With V trimmed by 5 bases and J by 3 bases, 7 bases remained unmatched. The CDR3 here is CASSRQGLGYEQYF. As DNA, the CDR3 is TGTGCCAGCAGTCGACAGGGATTAGGCTACGAGCAGTACTTC.

This chain joins TRBV7-9 and TRBJ2-7, with D uncertain. The CDR3 is 16 residues long. Germline V gene lookup returns CDR1 SEHNR and CDR2 FQNEAQ (reference sequence). V was trimmed by 4 bases and J by 3 bases, leaving 19 bases between them. CDR3 DNA sequence: TGTGCCAGCAGCTCCGGCCTGGGATTAACGCGCTACGAGCAGTACTTC. Amino acids: CASSSGLGLTRYEQYF.

This rearrangement joins TRBV4-1 to TRBJ1-2; 7 bases agree with TRBD1. Looked up from germline, CDR1 is MGHRA and CDR2 is YSYEKL. The CDR3 contains 15 residues. Trimming removed 1 base from V and 2 bases from J; junction bases left unmatched: 4. This CDR3 reads CASSQGNRGNYGYTF. DNA of the CDR3: TGCGCCAGCAGCCAAGGTAACAGGGGAAACTATGGCTACACCTTC.

This chain links TRBV14 with TRBJ2-3; no firm D call. Germline V lookup: CDR1 SGHDN, CDR2 FVKESK. This CDR3 region has 14 residues. Trimming took off 4 bases at V and 3 bases at J, with 11 bases between the two ends. CDR3 sequence reads: CASSPELGTDTQYF. DNA for the CDR3: TGTGCCAGCAGCCCAGAACTGGGGACAGATACGCAGTATTTT.

A note on this clone: The same CDR3 arises from other DNA sequences in this sample as well. The chain is built from TRBV6-5 and TRBJ1-5; D possibly corresponds to TRBD1 (6 bases). Looked up from germline, CDR1 is MNHEY and CDR2 is SVGAGI. The CDR3 is made up of 13 amino acids. The V end was cut by 7 bases, the J end by 2 bases, with 9 bases between. CDR3 amino acids: CASTQGRNQPQHF. CDR3 DNA: TGTGCCAGCACCCAGGGGCGCAATCAGCCCCAGCATTTT.

This sequence joins TRBV6-6 and TRBJ2-5, with D hard to call. The V end was cut by 4 bases, the J end by 6 bases, with 12 bases between. The CDR3 is made up of 13 amino acids. The germline V gene has CDR1 MNHNY and CDR2 SVGAGI (reference sequence). CDR3 bases: TGTGCCAGCAGTTCTGGCCAGACCCAGACCCAGTACTTC. It codes for CASSSGQTQTQYF.

The V call is TRBV4-1, the J call TRBJ2-7; D perhaps matches TRBD2 (5 bases). V was cut by 2 bases and J by 7 bases, with 21 bases left in between. The CDR3 spans 16 residues. Germline V gene sequence: CDR1 MGHRA, CDR2 YSYEKL. Here the CDR3 reads CASSQQSAPLASEQYF. DNA of the CDR3: TGCGCCAGCAGCCAACAATCCGCCCCCCTAGCCTCAGAGCAGTACTTC.

The V call is TRBV28, the J call TRBJ2-7; either TRBD1 or TRBD2 may supply D (5 bases each). The V gene lost 4 bases and the J gene lost 3 bases, with 16 bases spanning the gap. The CDR3 length is 15 residues. In germline, CDR1 is MDHEN, CDR2 SYDVKM. The CDR3 loop reads CASSSTANGDYEQYF. DNA for the CDR3: TGTGCCAGCAGTTCGACAGCCAACGGGGACTACGAGCAGTACTTC. The variable domain in full, completed from reference TRBV28 and TRBJ2-7, reads DVKVTQSSRYLVKRTGEKVFLECVQDMDHENMFWYRQDPGLGLRLIYFSYDVKMKEKGDIPEGYSVSREKKERFSLILESASTNQTSMYLCASSSTANGDYEQYFGPGTRLTVT.

The chain has TRBV10-2 and TRBJ1-5, with 8 nucleotides matching TRBD1. The CDR3 covers 14 residues. Germline CDR1 and CDR2: WSHSY and SAAADI. V lost 6 bases and J lost 6; bases outside the gene matches: 7. This CDR3 reads CASRRQGAGQPQHF. The CDR3 coding sequence is TGCGCCAGCAGGCGGCAGGGGGCCGGTCAGCCCCAGCATTTT.

This clone was seen only once. The chain has TRBV5-6 and TRBJ2-7; D unresolved. V lost 0 bases and J 2 bases, leaving 9 bases between the germline ends. CDR1 is SGHDT, CDR2 YYEEEE, per germline. The CDR3 sequence is 14 residues long. CDR3 in amino acids: CASSLGRNPYEQYF. The CDR3 DNA sequence: TGTGCCAGCAGCTTGGGCCGGAACCCCTACGAGCAGTACTTC.

V gene TRBV5-4 combines with J gene TRBJ2-7; D unclear. Trimming cost V 3 bases and J 4 bases, with 8 bases left between them. This CDR3 comprises 12 residues. Looked up from germline, CDR1 is SGHNT and CDR2 is YYREEE (reference sequence). The CDR3 bases are TGTGCCAGCAGCTCCGACGGGTACGAGCAGTACTTC. Translated, it gives CASSSDGYEQYF.

J is TRBJ1-1 and V is TRBV2; 10 positions agree with TRBD1. The J segment lost 4 bases and the V segment lost 4 bases, leaving 9 bases of the junction unmatched. Per the germline V gene, CDR1 is SNHLY and CDR2 is FYNNEI. The CDR3 has 16 amino acids. DNA of the CDR3: TGTGCCAGCAGTGGCTTCTTGACAGGGGGCTTCACTGAAGCTTTCTTT. This gives the protein CASSGFLTGGFTEAFF.

The chain combines TRBV13 with TRBJ1-4; 10 bases agree with TRBD1. The germline CDR1 and CDR2 sequences are PRHDT and FYEKMQ (reference sequence). This CDR3 comprises 16 residues. The trim removed 5 bases at V and 13 bases at J, leaving 16 bases unmatched. The CDR3: CASSGGAGTGDHRLFF. CDR3 nucleotides: TGTGCCAGCAGCGGAGGGGCCGGGACAGGGGATCATCGACTGTTTTTT. The entire variable domain, with the rest obtained from reference TRBV13 and TRBJ1-4, is as follows: AAGVIQSPRHLIKEKRETATLKCYPIPRHDTVYWYQQGPGQDPQFLISFYEKMQSDKGSIPDRFSAQQFSDYHSELNMSSLELGDSALYFCASSGGAGTGDHRLFFGSGTQLSVL.

The genes are TRBV6-5 and TRBJ2-2; the D is unclear. The V end lost 4 bases, the J end lost 6 bases, and 12 bases lay between the germline ends. The CDR3 sequence is 14 residues long. In germline, CDR1 is MNHEY, CDR2 SVGAGI. CDR3 bases: TGTGCCAGCAGTTCAACCCACTCGGCCGGGGAGCTGTTTTTT. This translates into CASSSTHSAGELFF.

The V and J genes are TRBV10-3 and TRBJ1-1; TRBD1 aligns across 7 bases. Trimming cost V 6 bases and J 1 base; bases outside gene matches: 5. This CDR3 is 14 amino acids long. The V gene's germline CDR1 is ENHRY and CDR2 SYGVKD. CDR3 DNA sequence: TGTGCCATCAGAGGGACAGTATCGAACACTGAAGCTTTCTTT. It specifies CAIRGTVSNTEAFF.

The rearrangement joins TRBV5-4 to TRBJ1-2; 8 bases align to TRBD1. The CDR3 consists of 15 residues. In germline, CDR1 is SGHNT, CDR2 YYREEE (reference sequence). Trimming took 0 bases from V and 0 from J; bases not matched to a gene: 1. CDR3 sequence: CASSLGTGTNYGYTF. DNA for the CDR3: TGTGCCAGCAGCTTGGGGACAGGGACTAACTATGGCTACACCTTC.

This clone was seen a few times. CDR3 in amino acids: CAIRKTGATYEQYF. The CDR3 DNA is TGTGCCATCAGAAAGACAGGGGCCACCTACGAGCAGTACTTC. The V gene is TRBV10-3, the J gene TRBJ2-7; 8 bases agree with TRBD1. Per germline, CDR1 ENHRY and CDR2 SYGVKD. The J segment lost 2 bases and the V segment lost 6 bases, leaving 6 bases of the junction unmatched. CDR3 length: 14 amino acids.